One sample yielded the 27 T cell receptor beta chains listed below, sequenced in a study of blood T cells in healthy people across ages. With a J-beta primer mix and a sample-barcoded 5' primer, a second PCR ran about 7 to 12 cycles. In TCRdb, the 5' RACE reads were re-called with MiXCR into one record per CDR3 protein. The sample records 1.5 million to 1.9 million distinct CDR3 sequences, 35% to 45% being singletons. Material for sequencing was blood. Source of these receptors: a woman younger than 35 in good health.

On this clonotype itself: An end of the junction does not agree with germline; a read error may underlie this. The J gene is TRBJ2-6, the V gene TRBV11-2; D is perhaps TRBD1 or TRBD2 (5 bases each). The CDR3 is 17 amino acids. CDR1 SGHAT and CDR2 FQNNGV come from the germline V gene. The DNA of the CDR3 is TGTGCCAGCAGCTTAGTAGGACGGGGCAGTTGGGCCAGCGTCCTGACTTTC. Encoded protein: CASSLVGRGSWASVLTF.

Only one count was recorded for this clonotype. V gene TRBV12-3 or TRBV12-4 combines with J gene TRBJ1-5; D might be TRBD1 (6 bases). The CDR3 runs 18 residues. V was shortened by 6 bases and J by 2 bases, with 23 bases between the two germline ends. CDR3 nucleotides: TGTGCCAGCAGCATGACAGGTTACGGGGCTGGGGGCAATCAGCCCCAGCATTTT. This sequence encodes CASSMTGYGAGGNQPQHF.

This clonotype was counted between two and nine times. The gene calls are TRBV7-2 and TRBJ2-7; TRBD1 might be the D (6 bases). Germline loops: CDR1 SGHTA, CDR2 FQGNSA. Trimming pared 0 bases from V and 7 bases from J, leaving 28 bases between. There are 19 residues in the CDR3. CDR3: CASSLARATGGTSRNEQYF. CDR3 in DNA: TGTGCCAGCAGCTTAGCGCGTGCTACGGGTGGGACAAGTCGAAATGAGCAGTACTTC.

The V call is TRBV4-3, the J call TRBJ2-5; the D call may be TRBD1 or TRBD2 (6 bases each). Germline CDR1 LGHNA, CDR2 YSLEER. The CDR3 runs 16 residues. Trimming stripped 0 bases from V and 2 bases from J, with 13 bases between. CDR3 nucleotides: TGCGCCAGCAGCCAAGAGGGGGGACAACCGCAAGAGACCCAGTACTTC. Its translation is CASSQEGGQPQETQYF.

A word on this clonotype: Mismatch with germline at one junction end may stem from a read error. The V call is TRBV6-2 or TRBV6-3, the J call TRBJ1-2, with TRBD1 as a possible D gene (5 bases). The germline V gene has CDR1 MNHEY and CDR2 SVGEGT. This CDR3 spans 15 amino acids. The CDR3 spells CASRGTGRSNYGHTF. The DNA of the CDR3 is TGTGCCAGCAGGGGAACGGGACGGTCTAACTATGGCCACACCTTC.

The genes are TRBV25-1 and TRBJ1-1; perhaps TRBD1 as D (6 bases). V lost 5 bases, J lost 4 bases, and 17 bases lay in between. Per germline, CDR1 MGHDK and CDR2 SYGVNS. The CDR3 totals 15 residues. CDR3 DNA: TGTGCCAGCAGTCTGGCAGGGAGGGGGGTCACTGAAGCTTTCTTT. Amino acids: CASSLAGRGVTEAFF.

The chain is built from TRBV11-2 and TRBJ1-1; D may be TRBD1 (5 bases). This CDR3 is 16 amino acids long. Trimming removed 6 bases at V and 0 bases at J, with 17 bases between. The germline gives CDR1 SGHAT, CDR2 FQNNGV. The CDR3 protein is CASRDVGGPMNTEAFF. CDR3 DNA sequence: TGTGCCAGCAGGGACGTCGGGGGTCCCATGAACACTGAAGCTTTCTTT.

This clonotype was recorded a few times. CDR3 coding DNA: TGTGCCAGCAGTTTTGGGGTAATGAACACTGAAGCTTTCTTT. Amino acid sequence: CASSFGVMNTEAFF. J is TRBJ1-1 and V is TRBV12-3 or TRBV12-4; D gene unclear. With 3 bases removed from V and 0 bases from J, the gap between germline ends came to 8 bases. The CDR3 spans 14 residues.

This clonotype was seen a handful of times. This chain connects TRBV12-3 or TRBV12-4 to TRBJ2-1, with 7 bases fitting TRBD1. J was trimmed by 2 bases and V by 6 bases; bases with no gene match: 7. The CDR3 sequence is 15 residues long. This CDR3 reads CASRQQGFTYNEQFF. CDR3 sequence (DNA): TGTGCCAGCAGACAACAGGGGTTCACCTACAATGAGCAGTTCTTC.

V gene TRBV4-1 combines with J gene TRBJ1-3; D remains ambiguous. The CDR3 length is 15 residues. The V gene's germline CDR1 is MGHRA and CDR2 YSYEKL. The V end lost 4 bases, the J end lost 3 bases, and 13 bases lay between the germline ends. CDR3 sequence (DNA): TGCGCCAGCAGCCCGCCCGGTTTTGGTGGAAACACCATATATTTT. Translating it yields CASSPPGFGGNTIYF.

The V and J genes are TRBV6-6 and TRBJ1-6, with D perhaps TRBD1 (5 bases). From germline, CDR1 is MNHNY and CDR2 SVGAGI (reference sequence). The CDR3 has 16 amino acids. V was cut by 5 bases and J by 2 bases, with 13 bases left in between. CDR3 loop: CASSPMGQTYNSPLHF. The CDR3 DNA follows: TGTGCCAGCAGTCCTATGGGGCAGACCTATAATTCACCCCTCCACTTT.

This clonotype came up a few times. The chain recombines TRBV15 with TRBJ2-5; 10 bases are a match to TRBD1. V gave up 5 bases and J gave up 1 base; unmatched junction bases: 7. The length of the CDR3 is 16 residues. Germline CDR1 is LNHNV and CDR2 is YYDKDF (reference sequence). Written as DNA, the CDR3 is TGTGCCACCAGCGCCTGGACAGGGGGGAGCCAAGAGACCCAGTACTTC. Protein product: CATSAWTGGSQETQYF. The complete variable domain, with remaining parts taken from reference TRBV15 and TRBJ2-5, reads DAMVIQNPRYQVTQFGKPVTLSCSQTLNHNVMYWYQQKSSQAPKLLFHYYDKDFNNEADTPDNFQSRRPNTSFCFLDIRSPGLGDTAMYLCATSAWTGGSQETQYFGPGTRLLVL.

V is TRBV9 and J is TRBJ2-3, with 7 nucleotides matching TRBD2. The trim removed 0 bases at V and 6 bases at J, leaving 4 bases unmatched. The CDR3 length is 14 residues. Germline V gene data show CDR1 as SGDLS and CDR2 as YYNGEE. CDR3 sequence: CASSVAVGGDTQYF. The CDR3 DNA reads as TGTGCCAGCAGCGTAGCGGTGGGAGGGGATACGCAGTATTTT.

This clonotype appeared a few times. V is TRBV7-9 and J is TRBJ1-4, with D uncertain. Germline V CDR1 and CDR2: SEHNR, FQNEAQ (reference sequence). Deletions cut 6 bases from V and 7 bases from J, with 6 bases between. This CDR3 spans 11 amino acids. The DNA of the CDR3 is TGTGCCAGCAGTCAACGTGAAAAACTGTTTTTT. This sequence encodes CASSQREKLFF.

This clonotype was seen a handful of times. The chain is built from TRBV20-1 and TRBJ1-1, with D perhaps matching TRBD1 (6 bases). Germline CDR1 and CDR2: DFQATT and SNEGSKA (reference sequence). V gave up 5 bases and J gave up 10 bases, with 20 bases separating them. This CDR3 has 13 amino acids. This CDR3 is CSAPRGPPGRAFF. The CDR3, as DNA: TGCAGTGCTCCGCGGGGGCCCCCTGGGCGAGCTTTCTTT.

This clonotype was found many times. The chain recombines TRBV4-1 with TRBJ1-2; D not certain. V was cut by 3 bases and J by 0 bases, with 8 bases left in between. This CDR3 has 14 amino acids. Germline loops: CDR1 MGHRA, CDR2 YSYEKL. CDR3 bases: TGCGCCAGCAGCCAGGGATTTACTAACTATGGCTACACCTTC. It is translated as CASSQGFTNYGYTF.

This clonotype was seen a few times. The V gene is TRBV25-1, the J gene TRBJ2-1; no reliable D call. The germline CDR1 and CDR2 sequences are MGHDK and SYGVNS. The CDR3 contains 13 residues. V was trimmed by 10 bases and J by 0 bases, leaving 10 bases between them. In DNA, the CDR3 is TGTGCCACCCACCCGAGCTCCTACAATGAGCAGTTCTTC. It is translated as CATHPSSYNEQFF.

This sequence joins TRBV9 and TRBJ2-3; D might be TRBD2 (5 bases). Germline CDR1 and CDR2: SGDLS and YYNGEE. V dropped 0 bases and J dropped 8 bases, with 13 bases sitting between them. This CDR3 has 14 residues. DNA for the CDR3: TGTGCCAGCAGCGTAGTTGGGAGCTCCGCTACGCAGTATTTT. Its translation: CASSVVGSSATQYF.

A remark on this clonotype: This may come from a read error, since a much larger clone is one base off. The V gene is TRBV7-2, the J gene TRBJ1-1; weak D call: TRBD1 (5 bases). The CDR3 is 13 residues long. Germline V CDR1 and CDR2: SGHTA, FQGNSA. The DNA of the CDR3 is TGTGCCGGCAGCACGCAGGGGAACACTGAAGCTTTCTTT. Translating it yields CAGSTQGNTEAFF.

The V gene is TRBV12-3 or TRBV12-4, the J gene TRBJ2-4, with a tentative D call TRBD1 (5 bases). The end of the DNA aligns better with TRBJ2-7, so the J call may be wrong. This CDR3 comprises 17 residues. The CDR3 nucleotides read TGTGCCAGCAGCCCTTGGGTGGTGGGGCGACACTCCTACGAGCAGTACTTC. Its translation is CASSPWVVGRHSYEQYF.

The table lists this clonotype with many counts. The chain employs TRBV12-3 or TRBV12-4 and TRBJ2-5; D is perhaps TRBD1 (6 bases). V was pared by 10 bases and J by 11 bases, with 29 bases between. The CDR3 sequence is 15 residues long. The CDR3: CATRTRDTRVNEQYF. The CDR3 DNA follows: TGTGCCACCAGGACCAGGGACACCCGAGTAAATGAGCAGTACTTC.

The rearrangement uses TRBV6-5 and TRBJ2-1; 9 bases are a match to TRBD2. Germline assignment: CDR1 MNHEY and CDR2 SVGAGI. Unmatched junction bases numbered 13, after V lost 6 bases and J lost 4 bases. There are 17 residues in the CDR3. The CDR3 DNA reads as TGTGCCAGCAGGTATACTTCAGCGGGAGGCAAGTACAATGAGCAGTTCTTC. Amino acid sequence: CASRYTSAGGKYNEQFF.

V gene TRBV7-2 combines with J gene TRBJ2-7; TRBD1 matches 8 bases. This CDR3 comprises 17 residues. V trimming: 2 bases; J trimming: 4 bases; junction bases outside the gene matches: 13. The germline V gene has CDR1 SGHTA and CDR2 FQGNSA. CDR3 nucleotides: TGTGCCAGCAGCTTAACGACAGGGGCCACGGTCGGGTACGAGCAGTACTTC. Its protein product is CASSLTTGATVGYEQYF.

This chain uses TRBV29-1 with TRBJ2-3, with no clear D. V lost 4 bases to trimming and J lost 4 bases, with 18 bases between them. Germline V gene lookup returns CDR1 SQVTM and CDR2 ANQGSEA. This CDR3 has 15 amino acids. The CDR3 DNA follows: TGCAGCGTTGTAGGCCGGTCCGTCCGGGCAGATACGCAGTATTTT. Translation: CSVVGRSVRADTQYF.

This clonotype was counted only a few times. The chain is built from TRBV3-1 and TRBJ2-2, with D unclear. The CDR3 extends over 13 amino acids. The germline CDR1 and CDR2 sequences are LGHDT and YNNKEL (reference sequence). V gave up 5 bases and J gave up 3 bases, with 7 bases separating them. In nucleotides, the CDR3 is TGTGCCAGCAGCGTACAGCACACCGGGGAGCTGTTTTTT. This codes for CASSVQHTGELFF.

The chain has TRBV18 and TRBJ1-2; D is possibly TRBD1 (5 bases). The CDR3 sequence is 15 residues long. V was trimmed by 2 bases and J by 4 bases, leaving 14 bases between them. Germline V CDR1 and CDR2: KGHSH, LQKENI. The CDR3 DNA sequence: TGTGCCAGCTCACCAGAGTTACAGGCGGGCTATGGCTACACCTTC. This codes for CASSPELQAGYGYTF. Together with reference TRBV18 and TRBJ1-2, the CDR3 gives the full variable domain: NAGVMQNPRHLVRRRGQEARLRCSPMKGHSHVYWYRQLPEEGLKFMVYLQKENIIDESGMPKERFSAEFPKEGPSILRIQQVVRGDSAAYFCASSPELQAGYGYTFGSGTRLTVV.

The genes are TRBV7-2 and TRBJ1-1, with 7 bases that match TRBD1. After removal of 6 bases from V and 5 bases from J, the junction contained 9 bases not matched to a gene. The CDR3 has 14 residues. CDR1 and CDR2 from the germline V gene are SGHTA and FQGNSA. The CDR3 sequence is CASRKDRAGTEAFF. As DNA, the CDR3 is TGTGCCAGCAGAAAAGACAGGGCTGGAACTGAAGCTTTCTTT.